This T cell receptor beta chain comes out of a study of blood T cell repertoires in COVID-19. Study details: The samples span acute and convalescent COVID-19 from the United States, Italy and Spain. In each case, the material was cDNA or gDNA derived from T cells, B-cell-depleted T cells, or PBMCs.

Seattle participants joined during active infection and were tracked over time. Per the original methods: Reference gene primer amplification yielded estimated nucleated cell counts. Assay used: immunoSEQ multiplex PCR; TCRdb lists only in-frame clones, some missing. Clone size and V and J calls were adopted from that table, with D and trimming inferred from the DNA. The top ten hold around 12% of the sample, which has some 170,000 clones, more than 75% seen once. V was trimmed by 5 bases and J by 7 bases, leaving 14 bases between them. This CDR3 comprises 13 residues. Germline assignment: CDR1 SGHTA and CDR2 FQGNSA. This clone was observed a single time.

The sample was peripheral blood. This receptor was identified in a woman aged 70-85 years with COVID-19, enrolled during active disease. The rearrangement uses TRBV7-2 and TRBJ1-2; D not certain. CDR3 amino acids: CASSPPGSFGYTF. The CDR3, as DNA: TGTGCCAGCAGCCCTCCGGGTTCATTTGGCTACACCTTC.